This T cell receptor (beta chain) was identified during a study of patients and donors after allogeneic stem cell transplantation. Each CDR3 protein gets one entry after TCRdb re-called the RT-PCR reads with MiXCR. The sample consists of roughly 880,000 distinct CDR3 sequences, 18% of them appearing once. The source material was blood, either unsorted or a sorted T cell fraction (not recorded which). The receptor was derived from a human donor who was either an allogeneic HSCT recipient or a stem cell or donor lymphocyte infusion donor (not recorded which). It is not recorded whose cells these are; they may come from a transplant donor.

CDR3 nucleotides: TGCAGTGCTTCCCGCCCCTCTGGAAACACCATATATTTT. This translates into CSASRPSGNTIYF. V is TRBV20-1 and J is TRBJ1-3, with D hard to call. V was trimmed by 5 bases and J by 0 bases, leaving 8 bases between them. This CDR3 has 13 amino acids. CDR1 is DFQATT, CDR2 SNEGSKA, per germline (reference sequence).